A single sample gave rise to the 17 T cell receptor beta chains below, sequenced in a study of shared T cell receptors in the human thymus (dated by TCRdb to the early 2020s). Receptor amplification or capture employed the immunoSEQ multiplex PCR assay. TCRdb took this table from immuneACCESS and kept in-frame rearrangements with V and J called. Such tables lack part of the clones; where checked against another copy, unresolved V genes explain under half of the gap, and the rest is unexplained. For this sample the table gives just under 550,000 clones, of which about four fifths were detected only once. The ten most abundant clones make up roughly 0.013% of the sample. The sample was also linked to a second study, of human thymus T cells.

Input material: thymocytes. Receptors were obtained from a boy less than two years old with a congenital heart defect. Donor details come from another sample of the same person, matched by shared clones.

CDR3 in amino acids: CARPSDGTQYF. The CDR3 coding sequence is TGCGCCAGACCGTCAGATGGTACGCAGTATTTT. The chain recombines TRBV4-3 with TRBJ2-3; no reliable D call. The germline gives CDR1 LGHNA, CDR2 YSLEER. CDR3 length: 11 residues. The V and J ends lost 9 bases and 8 bases respectively, with 12 bases between them.

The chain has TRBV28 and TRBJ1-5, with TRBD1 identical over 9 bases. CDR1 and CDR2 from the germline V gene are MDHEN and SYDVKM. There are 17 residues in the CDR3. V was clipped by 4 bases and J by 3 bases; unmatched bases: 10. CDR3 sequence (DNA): TGTGCCAGCAGTTCCGGGGGACAGGGACCCTTCAATCAGCCCCAGCATTTT. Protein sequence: CASSSGGQGPFNQPQHF.

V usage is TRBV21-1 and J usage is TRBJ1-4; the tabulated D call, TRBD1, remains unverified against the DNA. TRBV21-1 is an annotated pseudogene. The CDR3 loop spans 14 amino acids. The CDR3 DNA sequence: TGTGCCAGCACCACTTGGACAGGGGGTGAAAAACTGTTTTTT. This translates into CASTTWTGGEKLFF.

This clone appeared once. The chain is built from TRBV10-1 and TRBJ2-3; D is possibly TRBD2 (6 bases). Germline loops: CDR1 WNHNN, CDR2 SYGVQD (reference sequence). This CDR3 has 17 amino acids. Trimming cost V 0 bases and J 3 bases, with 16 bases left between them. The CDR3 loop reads CASSESNMDGGTDTQYF. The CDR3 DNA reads TGCGCCAGCAGTGAGTCGAATATGGATGGGGGGACAGATACGCAGTATTTT.

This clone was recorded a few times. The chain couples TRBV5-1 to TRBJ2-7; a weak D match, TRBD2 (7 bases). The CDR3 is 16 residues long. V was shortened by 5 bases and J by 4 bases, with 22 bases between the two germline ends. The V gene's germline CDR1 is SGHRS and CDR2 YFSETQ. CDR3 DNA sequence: TGCGCCAGCAGTCCCGGGGCGGGGGCAGTTTGGTACGAGCAGTACTTC. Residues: CASSPGAGAVWYEQYF. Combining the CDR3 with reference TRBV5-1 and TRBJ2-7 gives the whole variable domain KAGVTQTPRYLIKTRGQQVTLSCSPISGHRSVSWYQQTPGQGLQFLFEYFSETQRNKGNFPGRFSGRQFSNSRSEMNVSTLELGDSALYLCASSPGAGAVWYEQYFGPGTRLTVT.

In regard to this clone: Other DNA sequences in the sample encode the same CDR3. The CDR3: CASSPSSYEQYF. CDR3 in DNA: TGTGCCAGCAGCCCCTCGTCTTACGAGCAGTACTTC. This chain uses TRBV7-9 with TRBJ2-7; D unclear. The CDR3 spans 12 residues. Germline CDR1 is SEHNR and CDR2 is FQNEAQ (reference sequence). Trimming removed 5 bases from V and 4 bases from J, with 9 bases in between.

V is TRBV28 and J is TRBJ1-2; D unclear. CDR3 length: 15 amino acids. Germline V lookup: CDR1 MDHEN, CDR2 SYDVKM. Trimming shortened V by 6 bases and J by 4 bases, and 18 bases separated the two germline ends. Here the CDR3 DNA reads TGTGCCAGCAGCAAAGCACCCCACCACAGCTATGGCTACACCTTC. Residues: CASSKAPHHSYGYTF.

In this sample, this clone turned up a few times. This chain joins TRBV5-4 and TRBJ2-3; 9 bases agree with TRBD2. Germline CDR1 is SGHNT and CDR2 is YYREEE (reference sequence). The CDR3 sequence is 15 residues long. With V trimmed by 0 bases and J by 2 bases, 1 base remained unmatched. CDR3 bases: TGTGCCAGCAGCTTGGGACTAGCGGACACAGATACGCAGTATTTT. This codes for CASSLGLADTDTQYF.

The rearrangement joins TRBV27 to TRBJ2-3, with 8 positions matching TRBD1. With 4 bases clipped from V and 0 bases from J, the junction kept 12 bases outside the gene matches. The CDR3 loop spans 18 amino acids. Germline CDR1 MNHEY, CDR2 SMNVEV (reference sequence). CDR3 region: CASSCGQGRPDSTDTQYF. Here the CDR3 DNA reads TGTGCCAGCAGTTGCGGACAGGGCCGGCCCGATAGCACAGATACGCAGTATTTT.

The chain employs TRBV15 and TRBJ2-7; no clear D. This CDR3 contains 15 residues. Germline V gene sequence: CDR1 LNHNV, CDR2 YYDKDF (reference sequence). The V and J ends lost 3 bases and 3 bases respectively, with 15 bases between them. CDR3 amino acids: CATSRTSGVCYEQYF. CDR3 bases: TGTGCCACCAGCAGGACCTCGGGTGTTTGCTACGAGCAGTACTTC.

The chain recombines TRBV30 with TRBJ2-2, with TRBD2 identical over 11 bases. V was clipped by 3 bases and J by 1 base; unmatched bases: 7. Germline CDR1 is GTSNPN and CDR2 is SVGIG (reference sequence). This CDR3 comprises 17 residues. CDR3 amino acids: CAWSQRTSGRNTGELFF. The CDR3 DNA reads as TGTGCCTGGAGCCAGAGGACTAGCGGGCGGAACACCGGGGAGCTGTTTTTT.

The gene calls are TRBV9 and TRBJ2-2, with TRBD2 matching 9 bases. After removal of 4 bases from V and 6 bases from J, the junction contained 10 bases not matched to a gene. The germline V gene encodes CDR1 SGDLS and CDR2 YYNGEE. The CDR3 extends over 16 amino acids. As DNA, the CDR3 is TGTGCCAGCAGCCAAGCGGGACTAGCCTCCCCCGGGGAGCTGTTTTTT. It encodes CASSQAGLASPGELFF.

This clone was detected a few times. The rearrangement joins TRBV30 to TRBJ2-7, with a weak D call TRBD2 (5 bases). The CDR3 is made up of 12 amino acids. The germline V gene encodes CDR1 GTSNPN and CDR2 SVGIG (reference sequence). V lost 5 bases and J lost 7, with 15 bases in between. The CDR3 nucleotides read TGTGCCTGGGGACTTTCTCAGAGGGAGCAGTACTTC. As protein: CAWGLSQREQYF.

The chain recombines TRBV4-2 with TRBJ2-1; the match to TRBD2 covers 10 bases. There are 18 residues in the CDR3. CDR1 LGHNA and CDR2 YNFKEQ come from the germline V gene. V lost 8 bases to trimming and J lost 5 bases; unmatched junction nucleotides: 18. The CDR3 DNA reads TGTGCCAGCTCCCAGGGGGGGCCTAGCGGGAGCTTCGACAATGAGCAGTTCTTC. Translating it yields CASSQGGPSGSFDNEQFF.

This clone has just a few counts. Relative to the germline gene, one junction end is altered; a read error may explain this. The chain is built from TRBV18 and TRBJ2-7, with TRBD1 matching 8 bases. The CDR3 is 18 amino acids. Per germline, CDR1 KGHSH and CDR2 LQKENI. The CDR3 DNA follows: TGTGCCAGCTCGGCGAAACAAGGTCGGGACAGGTCCTCCCACGAGCAGTACTTC. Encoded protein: CASSAKQGRDRSSHEQYF.

The CDR3 nucleotides read TGTGCCAGCAGTTTGGTGTCTAGCGGGAGGGACGAGCAGTACTTC. It specifies CASSLVSSGRDEQYF. The V gene is TRBV27, the J gene TRBJ2-7; 12 positions match TRBD2. The length of the CDR3 is 15 residues. CDR1 and CDR2 from the germline V gene are MNHEY and SMNVEV (reference sequence). J was trimmed by 5 bases and V by 3 bases; bases with no gene match: 5.

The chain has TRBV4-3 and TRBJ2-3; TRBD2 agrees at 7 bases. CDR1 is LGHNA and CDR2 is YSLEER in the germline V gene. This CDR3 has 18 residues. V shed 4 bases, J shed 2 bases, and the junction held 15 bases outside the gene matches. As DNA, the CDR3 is TGCGCCAGCAGCCTTGTAGGTGGGGCAGCGGGGCACACAGATACGCAGTATTTT. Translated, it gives CASSLVGGAAGHTDTQYF.